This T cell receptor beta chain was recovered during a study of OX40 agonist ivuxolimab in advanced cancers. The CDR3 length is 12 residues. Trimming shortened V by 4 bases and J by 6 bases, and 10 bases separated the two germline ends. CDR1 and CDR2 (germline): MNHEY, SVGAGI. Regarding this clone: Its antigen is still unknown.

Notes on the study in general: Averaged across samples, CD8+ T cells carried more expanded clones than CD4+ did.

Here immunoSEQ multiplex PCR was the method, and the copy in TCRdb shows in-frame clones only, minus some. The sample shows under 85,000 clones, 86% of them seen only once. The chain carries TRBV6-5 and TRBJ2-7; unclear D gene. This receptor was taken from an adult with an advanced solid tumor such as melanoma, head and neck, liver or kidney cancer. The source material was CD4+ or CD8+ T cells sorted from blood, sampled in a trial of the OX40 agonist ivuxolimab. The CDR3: CASSLRFLEQYF. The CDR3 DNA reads TGTGCCAGCAGTTTGCGGTTTCTCGAGCAGTACTTC.